This T cell receptor beta chain was identified in a study of a mutant IDH1 vaccine in newly diagnosed glioma. The germline CDR1 and CDR2 sequences are SGHVS and FQNEAQ. The CDR3 contains 16 residues. V was pared by 3 bases and J by 0 bases, with 12 bases between. Only in-frame clones appear in the TCRdb table, and some are missing; sequencing was by immunoSEQ multiplex PCR. The sample consists of some 37,000 clones, around 78% of them appearing once. Sample time point: week 5, during vaccination. The investigators gave 300 ug of mutant IDH1 20-mer peptide in each vaccine dose, together with topical imiquimod. This clone was seen just once. What it binds is unknown. Study-wide findings and caveats: Of all patients, 93.3% showed vaccine-induced immune responses.

The chain links TRBV7-8 to TRBJ1-3, with D possibly being TRBD1 (5 bases). This material consisted of PBMCs, taken from a glioma patient whose treatment included an IDH1 peptide vaccine. This TCR was recovered from a man in his forties or fifties with glioma. The CDR3 sequence is CASSFQGRVSGNTIYF. The CDR3 region has the DNA TGTGCCAGCAGCTTTCAGGGTCGGGTCTCTGGAAACACCATATATTTT.